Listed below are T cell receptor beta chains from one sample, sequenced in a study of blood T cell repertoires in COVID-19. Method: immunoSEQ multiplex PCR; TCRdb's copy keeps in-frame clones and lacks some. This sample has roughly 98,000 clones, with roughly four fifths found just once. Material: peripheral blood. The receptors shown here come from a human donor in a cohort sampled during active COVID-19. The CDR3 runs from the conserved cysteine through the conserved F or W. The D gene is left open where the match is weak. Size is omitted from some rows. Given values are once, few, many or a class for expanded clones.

CDR3 protein: CASSQGGLLYGGELFF
CDR3 DNA: TGCGCCAGCAGCCAAGGAGGCTTGCTGTATGGGGGGGAGCTGTTTTTT
D gene: -
clone size: -
J gene: TRBJ2-2
V gene: TRBV4-1

CDR3 protein: CASSELGGGGYETQYF
CDR3 DNA: TGTGCCAGCAGTGAACTGGGGGGCGGGGGATACGAGACCCAGTACTTC
D gene: -
clone size: -
J gene: TRBJ2-5
V gene: TRBV6-1

CDR3 protein: CASSQDPAGYYEQYF
CDR3 DNA: TGTGCCAGCAGCCAAGATCCGGCGGGCTACTACGAGCAGTACTTC
D gene: -
clone size: -
J gene: TRBJ2-7
V gene: TRBV4-2

CDR3 protein: CAWSWGTGSNYGYTF
CDR3 DNA: TGTGCCTGGAGTTGGGGGACAGGTTCCAACTATGGCTACACCTTC
D gene: TRBD1
clone size: once
J gene: TRBJ1-2
V gene: TRBV30

CDR3 protein: CAWGDRLYEQYF
CDR3 DNA: TGTGCCTGGGGGGACCGACTATACGAGCAGTACTTC
D gene: -
clone size: -
J gene: TRBJ2-7
V gene: TRBV30

CDR3 protein: CASSYPGQGGPYSGELFF
CDR3 DNA: TGTGCCAGCAGCTACCCGGGACAGGGGGGGCCATACTCCGGGGAGCTGTTTTTT
D gene: TRBD1
clone size: -
J gene: TRBJ2-2
V gene: TRBV7-6

CDR3 protein: CASSLRLAGVNEQFF
CDR3 DNA: TGCGCCAGCAGCTTAAGACTAGCGGGGGTCAATGAGCAGTTCTTC
D gene: TRBD2
clone size: many
J gene: TRBJ2-1
V gene: TRBV5-1

CDR3 protein: CASSQMGLAGANTGELFF
CDR3 DNA: TGTGCCAGCAGCCAGATGGGACTAGCGGGGGCGAACACCGGGGAGCTGTTTTTT
D gene: TRBD2
clone size: -
J gene: TRBJ2-2
V gene: TRBV4-2

CDR3 protein: CASSPTGGEQPQHF
CDR3 DNA: TGTGCCAGCAGTCCCACAGGGGGCGAACAGCCCCAGCATTTT
D gene: TRBD1
clone size: -
J gene: TRBJ1-5
V gene: TRBV6-2/TRBV6-3

CDR3 protein: CASSFAAGGAEGNQPQHF
CDR3 DNA: TGTGCCAGCAGCTTCGCGGCAGGGGGCGCCGAGGGCAATCAGCCCCAGCATTTT
D gene: TRBD1
clone size: -
J gene: TRBJ1-5
V gene: TRBV5-6